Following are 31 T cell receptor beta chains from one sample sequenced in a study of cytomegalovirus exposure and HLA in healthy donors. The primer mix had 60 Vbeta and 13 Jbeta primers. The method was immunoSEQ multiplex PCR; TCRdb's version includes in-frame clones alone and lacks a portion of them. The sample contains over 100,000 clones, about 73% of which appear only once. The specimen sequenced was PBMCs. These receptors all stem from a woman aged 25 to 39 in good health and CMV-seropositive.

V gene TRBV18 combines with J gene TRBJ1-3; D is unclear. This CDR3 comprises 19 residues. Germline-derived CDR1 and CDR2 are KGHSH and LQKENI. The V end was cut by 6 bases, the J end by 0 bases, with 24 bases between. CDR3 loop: CASSPLAVPLPSSGNTIYF. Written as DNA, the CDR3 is TGTGCCAGCTCTCCGTTGGCCGTACCGTTACCCTCCTCTGGAAACACCATATATTTT.

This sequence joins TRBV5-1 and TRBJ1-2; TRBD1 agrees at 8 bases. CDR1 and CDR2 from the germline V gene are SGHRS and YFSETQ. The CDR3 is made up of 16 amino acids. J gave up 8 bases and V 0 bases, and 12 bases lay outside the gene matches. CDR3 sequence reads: CASSLAPATGEVGYTF. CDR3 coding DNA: TGCGCCAGCAGCTTGGCACCCGCGACAGGGGAGGTAGGCTACACCTTC.

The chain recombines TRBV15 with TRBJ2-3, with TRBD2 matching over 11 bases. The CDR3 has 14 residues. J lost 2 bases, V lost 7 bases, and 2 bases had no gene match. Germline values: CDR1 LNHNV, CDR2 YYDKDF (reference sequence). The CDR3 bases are TGTGCCACCACTAGCGGGGGGTACACAGATACGCAGTATTTT. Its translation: CATTSGGYTDTQYF.

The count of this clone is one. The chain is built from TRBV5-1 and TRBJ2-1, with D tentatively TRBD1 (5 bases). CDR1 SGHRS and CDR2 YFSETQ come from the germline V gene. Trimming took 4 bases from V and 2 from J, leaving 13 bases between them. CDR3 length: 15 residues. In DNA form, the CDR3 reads TGCGCCAGCAGCCCCCGCGCAGGGACCTACAATGAGCAGTTCTTC. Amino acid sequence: CASSPRAGTYNEQFF.

The CDR3 nucleotides are TGTGCCAGCGGCCCCAGGGAAAGCGGCTACACCTTC. It codes for CASGPRESGYTF. V gene TRBV27 combines with J gene TRBJ1-2; D possibly corresponds to TRBD1 (5 bases). V shed 8 bases and J shed 8 bases, with 15 bases lying between them. Germline lookup yields CDR1 MNHEY and CDR2 SMNVEV (reference sequence). CDR3 length: 12 residues.

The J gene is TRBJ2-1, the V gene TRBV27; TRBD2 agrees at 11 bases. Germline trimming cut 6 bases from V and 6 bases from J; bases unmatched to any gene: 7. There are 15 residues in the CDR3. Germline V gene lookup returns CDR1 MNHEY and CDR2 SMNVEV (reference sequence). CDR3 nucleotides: TGTGCCAGCAGCACTTTAGCGGGGGGGACCAATGAGCAGTTCTTC. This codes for CASSTLAGGTNEQFF.

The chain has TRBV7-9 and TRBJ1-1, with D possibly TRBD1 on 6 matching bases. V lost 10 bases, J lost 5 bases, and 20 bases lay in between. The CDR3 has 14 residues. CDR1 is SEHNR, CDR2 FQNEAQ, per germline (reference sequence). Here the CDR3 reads CATRGRGPFTEAFF. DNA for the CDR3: TGTGCCACCCGGGGCAGGGGTCCTTTTACTGAAGCTTTCTTT.

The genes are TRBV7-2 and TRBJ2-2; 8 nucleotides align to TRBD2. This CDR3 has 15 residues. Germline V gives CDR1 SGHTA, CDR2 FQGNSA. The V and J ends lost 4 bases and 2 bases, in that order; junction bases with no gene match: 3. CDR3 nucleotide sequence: TGTGCCAGCAGCTCCGGGGGGGGCAACACCGGGGAGCTGTTTTTT. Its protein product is CASSSGGGNTGELFF.

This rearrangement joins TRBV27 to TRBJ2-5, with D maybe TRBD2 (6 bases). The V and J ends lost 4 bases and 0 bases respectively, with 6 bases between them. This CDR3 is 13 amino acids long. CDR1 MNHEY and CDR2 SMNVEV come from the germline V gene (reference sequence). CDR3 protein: CASSWGDQETQYF. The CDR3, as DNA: TGTGCCAGCAGTTGGGGGGACCAAGAGACCCAGTACTTC.

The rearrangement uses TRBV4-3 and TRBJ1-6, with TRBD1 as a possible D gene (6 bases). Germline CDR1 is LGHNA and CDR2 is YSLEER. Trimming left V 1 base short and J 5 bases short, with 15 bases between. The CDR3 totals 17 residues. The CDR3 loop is CASSQVGSAGDNSPLHF. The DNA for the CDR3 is TGCGCCAGCAGCCAAGTGGGTTCCGCAGGGGATAATTCACCCCTCCACTTT.

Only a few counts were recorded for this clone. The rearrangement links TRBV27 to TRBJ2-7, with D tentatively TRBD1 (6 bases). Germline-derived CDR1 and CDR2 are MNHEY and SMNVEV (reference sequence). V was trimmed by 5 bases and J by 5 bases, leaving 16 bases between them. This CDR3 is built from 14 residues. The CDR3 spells CASSTWTERNEQYF. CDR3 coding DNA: TGTGCCAGCAGTACTTGGACAGAACGGAACGAGCAGTACTTC.

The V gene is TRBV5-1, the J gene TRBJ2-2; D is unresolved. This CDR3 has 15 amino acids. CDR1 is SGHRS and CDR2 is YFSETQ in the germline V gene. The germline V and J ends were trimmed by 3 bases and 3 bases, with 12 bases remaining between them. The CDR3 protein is CASSSPLAHTGELFF. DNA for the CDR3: TGCGCCAGCAGCTCCCCCTTAGCACACACCGGGGAGCTGTTTTTT.

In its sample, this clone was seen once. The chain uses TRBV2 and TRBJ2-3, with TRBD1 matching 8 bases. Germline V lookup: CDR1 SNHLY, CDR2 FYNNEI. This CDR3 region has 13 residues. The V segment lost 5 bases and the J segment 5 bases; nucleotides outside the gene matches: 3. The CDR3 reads CASSRQGLDTQYF. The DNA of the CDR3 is TGTGCCAGCAGTCGACAGGGGTTAGATACGCAGTATTTT.

The CDR3 region is CAAGAQRSPLHF. The CDR3 DNA sequence: TGTGCCGCGGGGGCGCAGAGATCACCCCTCCACTTT. The rearrangement joins TRBV28 to TRBJ1-6; possibly TRBD1 for D (6 bases). The length of the CDR3 is 12 residues. The ends were cut back, 11 bases at V and 10 bases at J, with 15 bases in the middle. Per germline, CDR1 MDHEN and CDR2 SYDVKM.

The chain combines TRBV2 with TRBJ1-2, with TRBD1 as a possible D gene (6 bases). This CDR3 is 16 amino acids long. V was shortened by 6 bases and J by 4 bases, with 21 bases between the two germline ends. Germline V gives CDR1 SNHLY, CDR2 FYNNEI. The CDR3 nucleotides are TGTGCCAGCAGAGCCCGCGGGGGGGGCCGTACCTATGGCTACACCTTC. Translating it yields CASRARGGGRTYGYTF.

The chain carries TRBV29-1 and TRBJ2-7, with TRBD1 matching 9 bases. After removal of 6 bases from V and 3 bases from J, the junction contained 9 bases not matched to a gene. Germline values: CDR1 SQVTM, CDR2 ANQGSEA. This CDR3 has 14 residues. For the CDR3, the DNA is TGCAGCGTCGCCGGGACAGGGTTCGGCTACGAGCAGTACTTC. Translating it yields CSVAGTGFGYEQYF.

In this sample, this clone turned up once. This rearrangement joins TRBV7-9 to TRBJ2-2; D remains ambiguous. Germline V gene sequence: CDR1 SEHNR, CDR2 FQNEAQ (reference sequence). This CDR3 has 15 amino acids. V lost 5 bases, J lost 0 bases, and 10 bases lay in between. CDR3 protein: CASSRTTANTGELFF. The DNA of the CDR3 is TGTGCCAGCAGCAGAACAACCGCGAACACCGGGGAGCTGTTTTTT.

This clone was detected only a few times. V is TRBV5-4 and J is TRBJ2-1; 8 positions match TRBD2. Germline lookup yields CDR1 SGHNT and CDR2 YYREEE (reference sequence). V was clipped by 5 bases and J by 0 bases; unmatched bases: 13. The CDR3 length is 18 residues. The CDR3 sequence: CASSYGVLAGLSYNEQFF. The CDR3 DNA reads TGTGCCAGCAGTTATGGGGTTCTAGCGGGCCTCTCCTACAATGAGCAGTTCTTC.

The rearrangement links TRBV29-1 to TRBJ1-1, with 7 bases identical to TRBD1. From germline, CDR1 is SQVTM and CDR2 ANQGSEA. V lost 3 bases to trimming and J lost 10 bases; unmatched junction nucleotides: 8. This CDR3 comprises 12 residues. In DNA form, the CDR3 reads TGCAGCGTTGATGAGACAGGGTTTGCAGCTTTCTTT. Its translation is CSVDETGFAAFF.

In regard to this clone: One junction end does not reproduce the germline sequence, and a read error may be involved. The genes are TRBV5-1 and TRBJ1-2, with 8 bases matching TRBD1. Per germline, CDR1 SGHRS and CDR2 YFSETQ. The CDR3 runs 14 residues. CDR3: CVSRSDRGKDGYTF. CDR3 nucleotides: TGCGTCAGCAGGTCCGACAGGGGAAAGGATGGCTACACCTTC.

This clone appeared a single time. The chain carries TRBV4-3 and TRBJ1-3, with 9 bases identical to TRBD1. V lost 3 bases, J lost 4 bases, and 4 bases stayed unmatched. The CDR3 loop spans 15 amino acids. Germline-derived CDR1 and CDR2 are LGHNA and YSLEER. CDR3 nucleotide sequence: TGCGCCAGCAGCCAGTCCGGGACAGGGGGAAACACCATATATTTT. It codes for CASSQSGTGGNTIYF.

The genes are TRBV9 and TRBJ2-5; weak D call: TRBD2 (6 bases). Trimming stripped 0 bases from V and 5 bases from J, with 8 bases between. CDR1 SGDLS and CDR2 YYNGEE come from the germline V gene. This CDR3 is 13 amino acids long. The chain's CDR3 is CASSVGGGETQYF. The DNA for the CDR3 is TGTGCCAGCAGCGTAGGTGGGGGGGAGACCCAGTACTTC. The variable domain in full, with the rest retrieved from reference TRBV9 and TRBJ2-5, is DSGVTQTPKHLITATGQRVTLRCSPRSGDLSVYWYQQSLDQGLQFLIQYYNGEERAKGNILERFSAQQFPDLHSELNLSSLELGDSALYFCASSVGGGETQYFGPGTRLLVL.

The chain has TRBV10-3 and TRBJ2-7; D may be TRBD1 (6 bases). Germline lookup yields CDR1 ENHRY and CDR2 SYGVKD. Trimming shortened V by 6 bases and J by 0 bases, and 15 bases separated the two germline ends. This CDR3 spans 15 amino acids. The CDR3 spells CAISPGTSSSYEQYF. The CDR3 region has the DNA TGTGCCATCAGCCCGGGGACATCGAGCTCCTACGAGCAGTACTTC.

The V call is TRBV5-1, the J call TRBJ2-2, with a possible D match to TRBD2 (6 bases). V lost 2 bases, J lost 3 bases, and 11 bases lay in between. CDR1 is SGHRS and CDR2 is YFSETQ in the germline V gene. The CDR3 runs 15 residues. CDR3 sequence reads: CASSLGDWDTGELFF. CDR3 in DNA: TGCGCCAGCAGCTTAGGGGACTGGGACACCGGGGAGCTGTTTTTT.

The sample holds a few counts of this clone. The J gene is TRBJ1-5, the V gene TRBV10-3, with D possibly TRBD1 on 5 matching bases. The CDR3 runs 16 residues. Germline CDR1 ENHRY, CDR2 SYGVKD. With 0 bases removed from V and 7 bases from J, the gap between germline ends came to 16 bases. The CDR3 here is CAISESMWQGGQPQHF. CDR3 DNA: TGTGCCATCAGTGAGTCGATGTGGCAGGGCGGACAGCCCCAGCATTTT.

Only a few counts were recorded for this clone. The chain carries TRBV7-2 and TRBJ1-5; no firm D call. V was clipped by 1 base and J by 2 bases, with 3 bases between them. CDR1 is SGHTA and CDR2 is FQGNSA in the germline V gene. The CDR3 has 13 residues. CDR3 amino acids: CASSLERNQPQHF. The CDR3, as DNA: TGTGCCAGCAGCTTAGAGCGCAATCAGCCCCAGCATTTT.

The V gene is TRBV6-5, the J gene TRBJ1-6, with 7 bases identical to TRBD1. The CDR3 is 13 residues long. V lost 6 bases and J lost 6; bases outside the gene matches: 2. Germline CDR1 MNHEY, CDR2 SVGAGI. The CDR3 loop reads CASSRDSNSPLHF. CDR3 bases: TGTGCCAGCAGCCGGGACAGTAATTCACCCCTCCACTTT.

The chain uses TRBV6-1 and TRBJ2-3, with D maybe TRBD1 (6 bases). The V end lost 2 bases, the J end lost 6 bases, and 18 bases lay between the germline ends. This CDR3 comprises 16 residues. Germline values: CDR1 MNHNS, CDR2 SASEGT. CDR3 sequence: CASSEWAGVSTDTQYF. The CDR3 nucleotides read TGTGCCAGCAGTGAATGGGCAGGGGTGTCCACGGATACGCAGTATTTT.

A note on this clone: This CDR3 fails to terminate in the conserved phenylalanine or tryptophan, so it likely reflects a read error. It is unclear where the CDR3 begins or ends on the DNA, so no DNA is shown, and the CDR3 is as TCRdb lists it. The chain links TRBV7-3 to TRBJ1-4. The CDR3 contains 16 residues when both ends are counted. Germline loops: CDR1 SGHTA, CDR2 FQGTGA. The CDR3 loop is CASSPPPCRGVVALIG.

The CDR3 here is CASSLATGGAGGYTF. The CDR3 DNA sequence: TGTGCCAGCAGCTTAGCAACAGGGGGCGCGGGTGGCTACACCTTC. The V call is TRBV7-2, the J call TRBJ1-2; 9 positions agree with TRBD1. The V segment lost 0 bases and the J segment 7 bases; nucleotides outside the gene matches: 6. The CDR3 runs 15 residues. CDR1 SGHTA and CDR2 FQGNSA come from the germline V gene.

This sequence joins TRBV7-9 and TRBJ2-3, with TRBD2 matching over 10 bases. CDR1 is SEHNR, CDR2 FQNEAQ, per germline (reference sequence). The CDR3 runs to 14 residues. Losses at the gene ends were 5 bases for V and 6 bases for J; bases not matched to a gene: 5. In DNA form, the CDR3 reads TGTGCCAGCAGCCGTAAGACTAGCGGGGATACGCAGTATTTT. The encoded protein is CASSRKTSGDTQYF.